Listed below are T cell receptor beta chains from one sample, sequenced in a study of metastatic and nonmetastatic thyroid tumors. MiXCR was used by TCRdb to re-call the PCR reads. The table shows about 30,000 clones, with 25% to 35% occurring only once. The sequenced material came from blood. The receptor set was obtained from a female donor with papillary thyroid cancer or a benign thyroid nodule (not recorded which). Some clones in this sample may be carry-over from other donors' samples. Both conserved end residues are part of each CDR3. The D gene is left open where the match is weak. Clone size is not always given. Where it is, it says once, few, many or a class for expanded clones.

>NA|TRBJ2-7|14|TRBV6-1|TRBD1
TGTGCCAGCGGTCCGGGGACAGGGACCTACGAGCAGTACTTC
CASGPGTGTYEQYF
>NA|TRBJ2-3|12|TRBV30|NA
TGTGCCTGGGGAGATAGCACAGATACGCAGTATTTT
CAWGDSTDTQYF
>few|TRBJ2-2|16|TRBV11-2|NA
TGTGCCAGCAGCGCTGTCCGGACATGGAACACCGGGGAGCTGTTTTTT
CASSAVRTWNTGELFF
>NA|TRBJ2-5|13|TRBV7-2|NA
TGTGCCAGCATCCAGGCCGGTGGGGAGACCCAGTACTTC
CASIQAGGETQYF
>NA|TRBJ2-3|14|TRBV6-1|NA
TGTGCCAGCAGCAACGGGTTAGTCACAGATACGCAGTATTTT
CASSNGLVTDTQYF
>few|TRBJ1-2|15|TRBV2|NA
TGTGCCAGCCGTTTTCTGGGGGGGGAGCCCTATGGCTACACCTTC
CASRFLGGEPYGYTF
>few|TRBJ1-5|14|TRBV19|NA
TGTGCCAGTAGTATCCAGGGTATCAATCAGCCCCAGCATTTT
CASSIQGINQPQHF
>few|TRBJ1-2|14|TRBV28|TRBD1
TGTGCCAGCAGCAGGTCCTCAGGGGGATATGGCTACACCTTC
CASSRSSGGYGYTF
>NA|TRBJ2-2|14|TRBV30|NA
TGTGCCTGGAGTCCGGGATCGAACACCGGGGAGCTGTTTTTT
CAWSPGSNTGELFF
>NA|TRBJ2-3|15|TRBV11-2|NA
TGTGCCAGCAGGCTCACTCACGGTTACACAGATACGCAGTATTTT
CASRLTHGYTDTQYF
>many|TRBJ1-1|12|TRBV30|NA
TGTGCCTGGGGACTTGGACAGACTGAAGCTTTCTTT
CAWGLGQTEAFF
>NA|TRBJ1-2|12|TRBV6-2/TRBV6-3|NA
TGTGCCAGCAGTTATTGGTCTGATGGCTACACCTTC
CASSYWSDGYTF
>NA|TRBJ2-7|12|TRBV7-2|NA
TGTGCCAGCAGCCTAGACTCTCCCGGGCAGTACTTC
CASSLDSPGQYF
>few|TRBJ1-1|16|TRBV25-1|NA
TGTGCCAGCAGTGAATACACTCCGGGGGCAGGATCTGAAGCTTTCTTT
CASSEYTPGAGSEAFF
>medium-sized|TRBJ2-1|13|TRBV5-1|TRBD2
TGCGCCAGCAGCTTAGGGACTAGCAATGAGCAGTTCTTC
CASSLGTSNEQFF
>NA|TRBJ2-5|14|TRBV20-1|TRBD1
TGCAGTGCTAGTACAGGGGCCATACAAGAGACCCAGTACTTC
CSASTGAIQETQYF
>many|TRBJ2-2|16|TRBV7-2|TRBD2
TGTGCCAGCAGCCCGGGACTAGCGGGGTACACCGGGGAGCTGTTTTTT
CASSPGLAGYTGELFF
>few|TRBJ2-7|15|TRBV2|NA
TGTGCCAGCAGTAAGCCGGGACTGCCATCGGGGGAGCAGTACTTC
CASSKPGLPSGEQYF
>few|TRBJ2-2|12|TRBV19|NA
TGTGCCACCCTGGGTGGCCACGGGGAGCTGTTTTTT
CATLGGHGELFF
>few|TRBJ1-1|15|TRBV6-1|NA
TGTGCCAGCAGTGAGAAAACTGGACAATACACTGAAGCTTTCTTT
CASSEKTGQYTEAFF
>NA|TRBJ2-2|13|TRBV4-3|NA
TGCGCCAGCAGCCAGAGGACGGTAGGGGAGCTGTTTTTT
CASSQRTVGELFF
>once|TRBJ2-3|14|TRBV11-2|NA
TGTGCCAGCAGCTTCGGCCTAGTATCAGATACGCAGTATTTT
CASSFGLVSDTQYF
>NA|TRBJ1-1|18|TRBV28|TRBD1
TGTGCTAGCAGCCCGGTCGGGGACAGGGGGATTCTTGTCACTGAAGCTTTCTTT
CASSPVGDRGILVTEAFF
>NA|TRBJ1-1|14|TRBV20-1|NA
TGCAGTGCTAGAGACAGGGGAAGGGGCACTGAAGCTTTCTTT
CSARDRGRGTEAFF
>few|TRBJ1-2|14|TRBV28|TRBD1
TGTGCCAGCAATATCGACAGGGGAAGGGGTGGCTACACCTTC
CASNIDRGRGGYTF
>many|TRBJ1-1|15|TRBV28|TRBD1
TGTGCCAGCAGTTCCGACGGACAGGGCTACACTGAAGCTTTCTTT
CASSSDGQGYTEAFF
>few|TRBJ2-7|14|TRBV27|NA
TGTGCCAACAGTCCGTACTCGGGGAGAAGTGAGCAGTACTTC
CANSPYSGRSEQYF
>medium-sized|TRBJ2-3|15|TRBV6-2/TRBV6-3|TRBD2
TGTGCCAGCAGTTCAACTAGCGAAGGCACAGATACGCAGTATTTT
CASSSTSEGTDTQYF
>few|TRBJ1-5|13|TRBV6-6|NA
TGTGCCAGCAGTTACGTACCCCATCAGCCCCAGCATTTT
CASSYVPHQPQHF
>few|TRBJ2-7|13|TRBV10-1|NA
TGCGCCAGCAGTGAATTCCGGACCTACGAGCAGTACTTC
CASSEFRTYEQYF
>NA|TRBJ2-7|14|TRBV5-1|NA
TGCGCCAGCAGCTTTGACAGTTTGCGCTACGAGCAGTACTTC
CASSFDSLRYEQYF
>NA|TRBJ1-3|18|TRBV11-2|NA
TGTGCCAGCAGCTCTAGAGGTGGGACGCGTAGCTCTGGAAACACCATATATTTT
CASSSRGGTRSSGNTIYF
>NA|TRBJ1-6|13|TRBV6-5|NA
TGTGCCAGCAGTACTATGGGGGGGACACCCCTCCACTTT
CASSTMGGTPLHF
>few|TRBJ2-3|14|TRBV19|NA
TGTGCCAGTAGGAGAACAGAGATAGCAGATACGCAGTATTTT
CASRRTEIADTQYF
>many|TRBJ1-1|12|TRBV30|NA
TGTGCCTGGAGGCAGGGGCACACTGAAGCTTTCTTT
CAWRQGHTEAFF
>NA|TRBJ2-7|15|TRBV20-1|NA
TGCAGTGCTAGAGGGCCCCAGCGGAGCTCCTACGAGCAGTACTTC
CSARGPQRSSYEQYF
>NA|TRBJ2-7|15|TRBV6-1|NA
TGTGCCAGCAGTGAATGGGCAGGAGGAAACTACGAGCAGTACTTC
CASSEWAGGNYEQYF
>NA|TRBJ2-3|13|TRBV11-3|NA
TGTGCCAGCAGCCCAGCGATGGGAGGTACGCAGTATTTT
CASSPAMGGTQYF
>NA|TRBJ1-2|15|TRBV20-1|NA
TGCAGTCCACCCACACCCCGGAACTCAGGCCACGGCTACACCTTC
CSPPTPRNSGHGYTF
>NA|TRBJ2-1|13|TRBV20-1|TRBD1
TGCAGTGCTACGGGACAGTCCTACAATGAGCAGTTCTTC
CSATGQSYNEQFF
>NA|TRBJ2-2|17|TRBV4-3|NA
TGCGCCAGCAGCCCAGGATCGACTATCGGAAACACCGGGGAGCTGTTTTTT
CASSPGSTIGNTGELFF
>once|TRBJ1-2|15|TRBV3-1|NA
TGTGCCAGCAGCCAAGATCCGGGAGTAGTCTATGGCTACACCTTC
CASSQDPGVVYGYTF
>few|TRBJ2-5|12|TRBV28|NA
TGTGCCAGCAGTTCGGGGAAAGAGACCCAATACTTC
CASSSGKETQYF
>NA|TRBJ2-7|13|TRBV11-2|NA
TGTGCCAGCAGCACCGGGTCCTCCTACGAGCAGTACTTC
CASSTGSSYEQYF
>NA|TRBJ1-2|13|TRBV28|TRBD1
TGTGCCAGCCTTTCCGGACAGGACTATGGCTACACCTTC
CASLSGQDYGYTF
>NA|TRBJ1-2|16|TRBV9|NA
TGTGCCAGCAGCGTAGGCAGGACTACTGTTGACTATGGCTACACCTTC
CASSVGRTTVDYGYTF
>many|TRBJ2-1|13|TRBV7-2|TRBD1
TGTGCCAGCAGGACTACAGGGGGCAATGAGCAGTTCTTC
CASRTTGGNEQFF
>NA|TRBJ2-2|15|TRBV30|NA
TGTGCCTGGAGTGTACGAGAAAGGTCCTCCGGGGAGCTGTTTTTT
CAWSVRERSSGELFF
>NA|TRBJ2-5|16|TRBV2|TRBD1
TGTGCCAGCAGTGGCACAGGGGTTTCGGTACGAGAGACCCAGTACTTC
CASSGTGVSVRETQYF
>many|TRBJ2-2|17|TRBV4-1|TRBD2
TGCGCCAGCAGCCAACCGAAGATCCTAGCGGGCACCGGGGAGCTGTTTTTT
CASSQPKILAGTGELFF
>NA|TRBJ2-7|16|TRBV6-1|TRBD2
TGTGCCAGCAGTGAGCTCGGGACTAGCGTCCTCTACGAGCAGTACTTC
CASSELGTSVLYEQYF
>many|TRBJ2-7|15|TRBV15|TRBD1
TGTGCCACCAGCAGAGGGACAGGGGGGATCTACGAGCAGTACTTC
CATSRGTGGIYEQYF
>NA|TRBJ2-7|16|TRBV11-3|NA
TGTGCCAGCAGCGGTCGGGCCGAATATGCCCCCTACGAGCAGTACTTC
CASSGRAEYAPYEQYF
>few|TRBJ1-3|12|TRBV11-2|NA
TGTGCCAGCAGCCAACAGGGAAACACCATATATTTT
CASSQQGNTIYF
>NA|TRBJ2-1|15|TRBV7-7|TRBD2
TGTGCTAGCAGCATTGGGACTAGCGGGCGGTATGAGCAGTTCTTC
CASSIGTSGRYEQFF